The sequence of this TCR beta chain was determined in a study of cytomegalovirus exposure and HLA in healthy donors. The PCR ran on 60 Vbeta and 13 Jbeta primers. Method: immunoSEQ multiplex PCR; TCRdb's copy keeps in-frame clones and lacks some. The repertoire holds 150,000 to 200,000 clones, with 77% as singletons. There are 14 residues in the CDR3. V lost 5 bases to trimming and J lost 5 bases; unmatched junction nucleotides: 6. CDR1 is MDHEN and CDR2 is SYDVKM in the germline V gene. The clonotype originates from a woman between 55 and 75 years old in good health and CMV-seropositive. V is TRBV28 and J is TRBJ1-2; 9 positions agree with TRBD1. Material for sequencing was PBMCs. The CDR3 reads CASSTGGEGYGYTF. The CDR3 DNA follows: TGTGCCAGCAGTACAGGGGGCGAGGGTTATGGCTACACCTTC.